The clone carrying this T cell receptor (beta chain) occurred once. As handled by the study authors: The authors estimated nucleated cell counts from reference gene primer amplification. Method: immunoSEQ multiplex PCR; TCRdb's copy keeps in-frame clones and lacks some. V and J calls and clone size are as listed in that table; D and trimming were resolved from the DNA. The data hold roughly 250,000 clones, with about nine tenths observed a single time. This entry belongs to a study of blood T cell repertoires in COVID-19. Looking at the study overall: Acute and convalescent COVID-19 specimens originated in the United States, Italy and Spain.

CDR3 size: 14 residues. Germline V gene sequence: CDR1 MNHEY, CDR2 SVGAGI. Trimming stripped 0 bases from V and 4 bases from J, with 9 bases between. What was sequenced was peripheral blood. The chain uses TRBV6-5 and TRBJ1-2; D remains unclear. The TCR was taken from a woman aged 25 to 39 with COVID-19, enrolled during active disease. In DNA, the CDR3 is TGTGCCAGCAGTTACTCCGGGGATCTCTATGGCTACACCTTC. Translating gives CASSYSGDLYGYTF.